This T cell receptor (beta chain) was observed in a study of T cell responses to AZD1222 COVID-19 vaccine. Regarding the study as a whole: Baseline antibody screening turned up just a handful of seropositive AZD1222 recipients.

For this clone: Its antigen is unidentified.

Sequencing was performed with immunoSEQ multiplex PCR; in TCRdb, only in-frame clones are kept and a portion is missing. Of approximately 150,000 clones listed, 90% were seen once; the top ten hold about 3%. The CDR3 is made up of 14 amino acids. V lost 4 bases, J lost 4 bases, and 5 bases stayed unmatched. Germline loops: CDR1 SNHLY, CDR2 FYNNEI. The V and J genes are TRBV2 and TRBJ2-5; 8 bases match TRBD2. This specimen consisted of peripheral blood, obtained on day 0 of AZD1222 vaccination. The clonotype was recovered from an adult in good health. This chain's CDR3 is CASSGLASGETQYF. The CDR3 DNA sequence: TGTGCCAGCAGTGGACTAGCGAGTGGAGAGACCCAGTACTTC.